A selection of T cell receptor beta chains follows, all from one sample in a study of shared clonotypes between healthy human individuals. The assay was immunoSEQ multiplex PCR, and TCRdb's table has in-frame clones only and misses some. Of millions of clones listed, 85% to 95% are singletons. Material for sequencing was naive CD4+ T cells sorted from blood. The receptors come from a man between 18 and 35 years old in good health. CDR3s include the opening cysteine and the closing phenylalanine or tryptophan. A D gene is named only where the DNA matches it firmly. Clone size is stated in some rows and not others, as once, few, many or a class when expanded.

J gene	clone size	V gene	D gene	CDR3 DNA	CDR3 protein
TRBJ2-1	-	TRBV29-1	TRBD2	TGCAGCGTTGATGGGACTAGCCTCTCGATGGGGGGGAATGAGCAGTTCTTC	CSVDGTSLSMGGNEQFF
TRBJ2-2	-	TRBV7-9	TRBD1	TGTGCCAGCAGTGGGGCAGGGGGTAACACCGGGGAGCTGTTTTTT	CASSGAGGNTGELFF
TRBJ1-1	-	TRBV2	-	TGTGCCAGCAGTGAAGCGGGGGCTGACACTGAAGCTTTCTTT	CASSEAGADTEAFF
TRBJ1-2	-	TRBV5-1	-	TGCGCCAGCAGTGACGCGGGACAACCCTATGGCTACACCTTC	CASSDAGQPYGYTF
TRBJ2-2	few	TRBV6-1	TRBD1	TGTGCCAGCAGCGAACATGGGACAGGGAACACCGGGGAGCTGTTTTTT	CASSEHGTGNTGELFF
TRBJ2-5	-	TRBV25-1	-	TGTGCCAGCAGTGAAACCAGAAGCCGCTCAGAGACCCAGTACTTC	CASSETRSRSETQYF
TRBJ1-4	-	TRBV30	-	TGTGCCTGGAGCCCAGGCGGTGAAAAACTGTTTTTT	CAWSPGGEKLFF
TRBJ2-1	-	TRBV6-4	TRBD1	TGTGCCAGCAGTGTACAGGGGGGCAATGAGCAGTTCTTC	CASSVQGGNEQFF
TRBJ2-7	-	TRBV5-5	-	TGTGCCAGCAGCTTGGTGTCAGGGAGTTGGGAGCAGTACTTC	CASSLVSGSWEQYF
TRBJ2-7	-	TRBV4-3	-	TGCGCCAGCAGCCAAGGAGTCTCGACTACCTACGAGCAGTACTTC	CASSQGVSTTYEQYF
TRBJ2-3	-	TRBV21-1	-	TGTGCCAGCAGCAAGGCTAGCGATTCAGATACGCAGTATTTT	CASSKASDSDTQYF
TRBJ1-4	-	TRBV28	-	TGTGCCAGCAGTTCTCTAGCGCTTGAGGAGAAACTGTTTTTT	CASSSLALEEKLFF
TRBJ1-4	-	TRBV30	-	TGTGCCTGGAGTTGGGGGGCTGGGGAAAAACTGTTTTTT	CAWSWGAGEKLFF
TRBJ2-5	-	TRBV2	TRBD2	TGTGCCAGCAGGAATGGCGGGACTAGCGCGGAGACCCAGTACTTC	CASRNGGTSAETQYF
TRBJ2-1	-	TRBV7-2	TRBD1	TGTGCCAGCAGCTCGCCTCCGGGACAGGGTCTGTTCAATGAGCAGTTCTTC	CASSSPPGQGLFNEQFF
TRBJ2-5	-	TRBV2	-	TGTGCCAGCAGTTCCGACAGTCAAGAGACCCAGTACTTC	CASSSDSQETQYF
TRBJ2-7	-	TRBV2	-	TGTGCCAGCAGTGAACAGGTGTTGGAATTGTACTTC	CASSEQVLELYF
TRBJ1-1	-	TRBV19	TRBD1	TGTGCCAGTGGTGACAGGGGGCCCACTGAAGCTTTCTTT	CASGDRGPTEAFF
TRBJ2-7	-	TRBV2	TRBD1	TGTGCCAGCGCTACAGGGGGAGGTTACGAGCAGTACTTC	CASATGGGYEQYF
TRBJ1-1	-	TRBV30	-	TGTGCCTGGAGTACAGGGTCTAACACTGAAGCTTTCTTT	CAWSTGSNTEAFF
TRBJ1-1	-	TRBV18	-	TGTGCCAGCTCAGCCGGCGCCACGGACACTGAAGCTTTCTTT	CASSAGATDTEAFF
TRBJ2-7	-	TRBV5-1	TRBD1	TGCGCCAGCAGCTTACCGGGACAGAAATCCGAGCAGTACTTC	CASSLPGQKSEQYF
TRBJ1-6	-	TRBV7-9	-	TGTGCCAGCAGCTTAGCACAATTCGCGAGCTCCTATAATTCACCCCTCCACTTT	CASSLAQFASSYNSPLHF
TRBJ2-3	once	TRBV18	-	TGTGCCAGCTCACCCCCGGGCACAGATACGCAGTATTTT	CASSPPGTDTQYF
TRBJ1-5	-	TRBV19	TRBD1	TGTGCCAGTAGTACCGGACAGGGGGCCGGTCAGCCCCAGCATTTT	CASSTGQGAGQPQHF
TRBJ1-4	-	TRBV5-1	-	TGCGCCAGCAGCTTGGCCGGGCTAGAAGAAAAACTGTTTTTT	CASSLAGLEEKLFF
TRBJ2-6	-	TRBV6-1	-	TGTGCCAGCAGTAGCCCGGGGTCTGGGGCCAACGTCCTGACTTTC	CASSSPGSGANVLTF
TRBJ2-2	-	TRBV4-3	-	TGCGCCAGCAGCCAAGGATGGCTAGGCATAGGTCGCACCGGGGAGCTGTTTTTT	CASSQGWLGIGRTGELFF
TRBJ2-6	-	TRBV19	-	TGTGCCAGTAGTAAGGGGGAACTCTCTGGGGCCAACGTCCTGACTTTC	CASSKGELSGANVLTF
TRBJ2-1	-	TRBV30	TRBD2	TGTGCCGCAAGCTTGGGACTAGCTAGGAATGAGCAGTTCTTC	CAASLGLARNEQFF
TRBJ2-7	-	TRBV27	TRBD1	TGTGCCAGCAGTCCCGAGGGGACAGGTGTCGCCTACGAGCAGTACTTC	CASSPEGTGVAYEQYF
TRBJ2-1	-	TRBV5-6	TRBD2	TGTGCCAGCAGCAGACTAGCGGGGGGGCGTTATGAGCAGTTCTTC	CASSRLAGGRYEQFF
TRBJ1-1	-	TRBV9	TRBD1	TGTGCCAGCAGCGCCTCCGGACAGGCAAACACTGAAGCTTTCTTT	CASSASGQANTEAFF
TRBJ1-2	-	TRBV7-3	TRBD1	TGTGCCAGCAGCTTAAACTCCGGGACAGCTAACTATGGCTACACCTTC	CASSLNSGTANYGYTF
TRBJ2-6	-	TRBV5-1	-	TGCGCCAGCAGCTTAAGCGGAAGCTCTGGGGCCAACGTCCTGACTTTC	CASSLSGSSGANVLTF
TRBJ1-2	-	TRBV6-6	-	TGTGCCAGCAGATTAGGGTCAGATCTTTATGGCTACACCTTC	CASRLGSDLYGYTF
TRBJ2-7	-	TRBV7-2	-	TGTGCCAGCAGCTTAAACCCGGCAGGGGCCTCCTACGAGCAGTACTTC	CASSLNPAGASYEQYF
TRBJ1-2	-	TRBV28	-	TGTGCCAGCAGCCTTAGACAGTCTGCGACTAACTATGGCTACACCTTC	CASSLRQSATNYGYTF
TRBJ2-7	-	TRBV5-1	TRBD2	TGCGCCAGCAGCTTGCAACTAGCGGGAGTCTCCAGCGACGAGCAGTACTTC	CASSLQLAGVSSDEQYF
TRBJ2-7	-	TRBV7-3	TRBD1	TGTGCCAGCAGCTTATCAGGACAGGGCTACGAGCAGTACTTC	CASSLSGQGYEQYF
TRBJ2-7	-	TRBV10-3	-	TGTGCCATCAGCCAACAATACGAGCAGTACTTC	CAISQQYEQYF
TRBJ1-4	-	TRBV18	-	TGTGCCAGCTCACCGTCGACGGGAGGGGAAAAACTGTTTTTT	CASSPSTGGEKLFF
TRBJ2-7	-	TRBV6-5	-	TGTGCCAGCAGTGAGGGGCTAAGTTACGAGCAGTACTTC	CASSEGLSYEQYF
TRBJ1-1	once	TRBV4-3	-	TGCGCCAGCAGCCAAGGTAACAGGAACACTGAAGCTTTCTTT	CASSQGNRNTEAFF
TRBJ2-3	-	TRBV5-4	-	TGTGCCAGCAGCCACTCAGGGACTAGCACAGATACGCAGTATTTT	CASSHSGTSTDTQYF
TRBJ1-2	-	TRBV29-1	-	TGCAGCGCTGGTATGGCGGGGGGCTACACCTTC	CSAGMAGGYTF
TRBJ2-1	-	TRBV7-2	TRBD2	TGTGCCAGCAGCTTACGAGGCGGGAGAGGCAATGAGCAGTTCTTC	CASSLRGGRGNEQFF
TRBJ2-2	-	TRBV28	TRBD1	TGTGCCAGCAGACCCGCGGGACAGGGGAAAACCGGGGAGCTGTTTTTT	CASRPAGQGKTGELFF
TRBJ2-1	-	TRBV29-1	TRBD2	TGCAGCGTTAAGACCGGTTCTAGCGGGGGGGTGTCTGCCTACAATGAGCAGTTCTTC	CSVKTGSSGGVSAYNEQFF
TRBJ2-3	-	TRBV4-1	-	TGCGCCAGCAGCCCTGGACCCTATCCCACAGATACGCAGTATTTT	CASSPGPYPTDTQYF
TRBJ1-1	-	TRBV18	-	TGTGCCAGCTCTCCCGGACAGAACACTGAAGCTTTCTTT	CASSPGQNTEAFF
TRBJ2-1	-	TRBV5-1	-	TGCGCCAGCAGCTTGGTGGCAGGATCCTACAATGAGCAGTTCTTC	CASSLVAGSYNEQFF
TRBJ1-6	-	TRBV18	-	TGTGCCAGCTCAGGGCAGGTATTCCAAGGAATTTCACCCCTCCACTTT	CASSGQVFQGISPLHF